One sample yielded the 15 T cell receptor beta chains listed below, sequenced in a study of identical twins (TCRdb year 2016). The method was 5' RACE. TCRdb names Illumina HiSeq 2000 as the instrument used. TCRdb took the public reads, trimmed them with fastp at Q25, ran MiXCR for clone calling and kept in-frame beta chains. Rows merge per CDR3 protein into single entries with the most common DNA and genes. The sample table records around 300,000 distinct CDR3 sequences; approximately 8% of these occur just once. The top ten clones comprise approximately 2.1% of the sample. These data were likewise used in another study, on yellow fever vaccine responses in identical twins.

Sequenced sample: memory (CD45RO+) T cells sorted from blood. This sample's cell subset or site label indicates: CD45RO+ enriched T cells. These receptors came from a woman aged 18-35 years in good health.

This clonotype was counted ten times or more. This sequence joins TRBV28 and TRBJ2-2; 9 nucleotides line up with TRBD1. The CDR3 covers 15 residues. V was pared by 4 bases and J by 4 bases, with 4 bases of the junction left unmatched. CDR1 MDHEN and CDR2 SYDVKM come from the germline V gene. The CDR3, as DNA: TGTGCCAGCAGTTCGTACAGGGGGCGCACCGGGGAGCTGTTTTTT. Translation gives CASSSYRGRTGELFF.

The CDR3 DNA reads TGTGCCACCAGCAGTCCCCGACGGGGAACGGGCAATCAGCCCCAGCATTTT. It translates to CATSSPRRGTGNQPQHF. The chain uses TRBV15 and TRBJ1-5; D is ambiguous. Germline CDR1 reads LNHNV; CDR2 reads YYDKDF (reference sequence). The CDR3 sequence is 17 residues long. The ends were cut back, 3 bases at V and 2 bases at J, with 17 bases in the middle.

This clonotype was recorded at least ten times. The gene calls are TRBV2 and TRBJ2-1; D possibly uses TRBD1 or TRBD2 (5 bases each). The CDR3 is 12 amino acids. Germline V CDR1 and CDR2: SNHLY, FYNNEI. V shed 7 bases and J shed 6 bases, with 10 bases lying between them. The CDR3 protein is CASTSGGNEQFF. The CDR3 region has the DNA TGTGCCAGCACTTCTGGGGGCAATGAGCAGTTCTTC.

This clonotype came up a few times. J is TRBJ2-1 and V is TRBV15; 10 bases are a match to TRBD2. The CDR3 runs to 15 residues. V trimming: 2 bases; J trimming: 8 bases; junction bases outside the gene matches: 6. Germline loops: CDR1 LNHNV, CDR2 YYDKDF (reference sequence). The CDR3, as DNA: TGTGCCACCAGCAGACTAGCGGGAGTTCAAGATGAGCAGTTCTTC. Translation gives CATSRLAGVQDEQFF. Combining the CDR3 with reference TRBV15 and TRBJ2-1 gives the whole variable domain DAMVIQNPRYQVTQFGKPVTLSCSQTLNHNVMYWYQQKSSQAPKLLFHYYDKDFNNEADTPDNFQSRRPNTSFCFLDIRSPGLGDTAMYLCATSRLAGVQDEQFFGPGTRLTVL.

The rearrangement links TRBV6-1 to TRBJ2-1; D is unclear. CDR1 MNHNS and CDR2 SASEGT come from the germline V gene. The CDR3 is 16 amino acids. Trimming took 6 bases from V and 0 from J, leaving 15 bases between them. CDR3 nucleotide sequence: TGTGCCAGCAGCCTAGGGCCTTTCTCCTCCTACAATGAGCAGTTCTTC. Translating it yields CASSLGPFSSYNEQFF.

This chain links TRBV27 with TRBJ1-2; 7 bases map to TRBD1. CDR1 and CDR2 from the germline V gene are MNHEY and SMNVEV (reference sequence). The V gene end was trimmed by 5 bases and the J gene end by 7 bases; junction bases not matched to a gene: 10. The CDR3 sequence is 14 residues long. Written as DNA, the CDR3 is TGTGCCAGCAGTGACTTGACAGGGCGGGTTGGCTACACCTTC. Its translation is CASSDLTGRVGYTF.

This clonotype appeared a few times. The chain employs TRBV6-1 and TRBJ2-1; TRBD2 matches 11 bases. The germline gives CDR1 MNHNS, CDR2 SASEGT. J was trimmed by 6 bases and V by 6 bases; bases with no gene match: 7. The CDR3 is 15 residues long. The CDR3: CASRVHSGGGNEQFF. Here the CDR3 DNA reads TGTGCCAGCAGGGTACATAGCGGGGGGGGCAATGAGCAGTTCTTC.

This clonotype has more than one count but fewer than ten. The chain carries TRBV10-3 and TRBJ2-7; D is uncertain. This CDR3 has 14 residues. V shed 0 bases and J shed 0 bases, with 6 bases lying between them. The germline gives CDR1 ENHRY, CDR2 SYGVKD. In DNA form, the CDR3 reads TGTGCCATCAGTGAGTCGCCTTTCTCCTACGAGCAGTACGTC. The encoded protein is CAISESPFSYEQYV.

With respect to this clonotype: A much larger clone lies one base from this, so it may be a read error. The chain is built from TRBV12-3 or TRBV12-4 and TRBJ2-2; 8 nucleotides agree with TRBD2. CDR3 length: 16 amino acids. Trimming removed 1 base from V and 10 bases from J; junction bases left unmatched: 11. CDR3 protein: CASSLVNGRVAVELFF. Written as DNA, the CDR3 is TGTGCCAGCAGTTTAGTGAACGGGAGGGTGGCCGTGGAGCTGTTTTTT.

This clonotype appeared many times. V is TRBV5-1 and J is TRBJ1-1; weak D call: TRBD1 (5 bases). V was trimmed by 4 bases and J by 10 bases, leaving 14 bases between them. Germline assignment: CDR1 SGHRS and CDR2 YFSETQ. This CDR3 region has 12 residues. The CDR3 is CASSGAGLPAFF. Here the CDR3 DNA reads TGCGCCAGCAGCGGGGCAGGGCTCCCAGCTTTCTTT. Full variable domain (rest looked up from reference TRBV5-1 and TRBJ1-1): KAGVTQTPRYLIKTRGQQVTLSCSPISGHRSVSWYQQTPGQGLQFLFEYFSETQRNKGNFPGRFSGRQFSNSRSEMNVSTLELGDSALYLCASSGAGLPAFFGQGTRLTVV.

This chain joins TRBV20-1 and TRBJ1-1, with D hard to call. Per the germline V gene, CDR1 is DFQATT and CDR2 is SNEGSKA (reference sequence). The CDR3 consists of 13 residues. V lost 6 bases, J lost 0 bases, and 11 bases lay in between. CDR3 in DNA: TGCAGTGCCGCCCAAGTTATGAACACTGAAGCTTTCTTT. Translated: CSAAQVMNTEAFF.

This clonotype has just a few counts. The chain has TRBV5-1 and TRBJ2-6; no clear D gene. V lost 1 base to trimming and J lost 2 bases, with 4 bases between them. The germline V gene encodes CDR1 SGHRS and CDR2 YFSETQ. This CDR3 is built from 14 residues. The CDR3 sequence is CASSLLAGANVLTF. CDR3 coding DNA: TGCGCCAGCAGCTTGCTTGCTGGGGCCAACGTCCTGACTTTC.

This rearrangement joins TRBV7-9 to TRBJ1-5; D gene uncertain. This CDR3 is 12 amino acids long. V was clipped by 5 bases and J by 5 bases, with 7 bases between them. Germline values: CDR1 SEHNR, CDR2 FQNEAQ (reference sequence). CDR3 DNA: TGTGCCAGCAGCCTACGTGATCAGCCCCAGCATTTT. Its protein is CASSLRDQPQHF.

In its sample, this clonotype was seen a few times. This rearrangement joins TRBV6-5 to TRBJ1-2; D remains ambiguous. CDR3 length equals 13 residues. Trimming left V 2 bases short and J 4 bases short, with 8 bases between. The germline V gene encodes CDR1 MNHEY and CDR2 SVGAGI. CDR3 bases: TGTGCCAGCAGTTACCGTCAAGGCTATGGCTACACCTTC. Translation gives CASSYRQGYGYTF.

V and J are TRBV7-9 and TRBJ1-1, with D maybe TRBD1 (5 bases). This CDR3 contains 15 residues. V was clipped by 5 bases and J by 1 base, with 14 bases between them. CDR1 and CDR2 from the germline V gene are SEHNR and FQNEAQ (reference sequence). CDR3 region: CASSPSLGGNTEAFF. CDR3 DNA: TGTGCCAGCAGCCCAAGCCTGGGGGGGAACACTGAAGCTTTCTTT.